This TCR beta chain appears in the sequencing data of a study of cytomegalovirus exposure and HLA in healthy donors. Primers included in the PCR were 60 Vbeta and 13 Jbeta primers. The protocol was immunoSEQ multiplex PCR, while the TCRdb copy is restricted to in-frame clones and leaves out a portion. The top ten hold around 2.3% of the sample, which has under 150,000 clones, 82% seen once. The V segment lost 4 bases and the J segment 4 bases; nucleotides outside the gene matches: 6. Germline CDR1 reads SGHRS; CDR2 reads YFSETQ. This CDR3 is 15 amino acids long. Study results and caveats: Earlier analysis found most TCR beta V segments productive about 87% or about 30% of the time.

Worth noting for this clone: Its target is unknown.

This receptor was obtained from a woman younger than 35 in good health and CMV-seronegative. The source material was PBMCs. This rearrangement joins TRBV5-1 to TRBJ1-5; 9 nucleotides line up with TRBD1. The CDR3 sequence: CASSPGTGKNQPQHF. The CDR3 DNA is TGCGCCAGCAGCCCCGGGACAGGGAAAAATCAGCCCCAGCATTTT.